The 4 T cell receptor beta chains in this list originate from one sample, sequenced in a study of cytomegalovirus exposure and HLA in healthy donors. Use of 60 Vbeta and 13 Jbeta primers characterized the PCR. TCRdb keeps only in-frame clones here, not all; method: immunoSEQ multiplex PCR. Among 90,000 or so clones listed, about 80% were seen once. What was sequenced was PBMCs. The source is a female donor in good health and CMV-seronegative.

This clone has just a few counts. The chain has TRBV7-9 and TRBJ1-1, with 8 bases matching TRBD1. V lost 4 bases to trimming and J lost 0 bases; unmatched junction nucleotides: 13. CDR3 size: 18 residues. The germline V gene encodes CDR1 SEHNR and CDR2 FQNEAQ (reference sequence). CDR3 nucleotide sequence: TGTGCCAGCAGCTCTCCCTCAGAAGGACAGGGAATGAACACTGAAGCTTTCTTT. Its protein is CASSSPSEGQGMNTEAFF.

The rearrangement joins TRBV28 to TRBJ1-1, with 12 bases lining up with TRBD1. The germline V gene has CDR1 MDHEN and CDR2 SYDVKM. The junction had 9 bases not matched to a gene; V was cut back by 5 bases and J by 5 bases. This CDR3 has 16 residues. DNA of the CDR3: TGTGCCAGCAGTCCACCCGGGACAGGGGGCAAAACTGAAGCTTTCTTT. It codes for CASSPPGTGGKTEAFF.

The chain recombines TRBV4-3 with TRBJ2-1; 13 bases line up with TRBD2. The CDR3 runs to 16 residues. Trimming removed 1 base from V and 8 bases from J; junction bases left unmatched: 5. Germline V gene data show CDR1 as LGHNA and CDR2 as YSLEER. The CDR3 DNA sequence: TGCGCCAGCAGCCAAGCAACTAGCGGGGGGGCTTATGAGCAGTTCTTC. This translates into CASSQATSGGAYEQFF.

CDR3 region: CASSSLEQGAGQPQHF. The CDR3 DNA reads as TGTGCCAGCAGCTCCCTAGAACAGGGGGCGGGTCAGCCCCAGCATTTT. This chain joins TRBV5-6 and TRBJ1-5; 9 bases are shared with TRBD1. Germline V gene sequence: CDR1 SGHDT, CDR2 YYEEEE. This CDR3 contains 16 residues. Losses at the gene ends were 3 bases for V and 6 bases for J; bases not matched to a gene: 10.